This T cell receptor (beta chain) is from a study of cytomegalovirus exposure and HLA in healthy donors. The study's findings and limits: The classifier, whose performance was assessed in both the original and validation cohorts, reportedly diagnosed cytomegalovirus status with high specificity and sensitivity. Through in vitro validation, a few CMV-associated chains were shown to be specific for CMV antigens. Fewer than 200 TCR beta chains were listed as cytomegalovirus-associated.

Note on this clone: As yet, its antigen is unknown.

Sequenced by immunoSEQ multiplex PCR; TCRdb stores in-frame clones only, minus some. The sample lists 250,000 to 350,000 clones, 87% seen once, with 1% to 1.5% in the top ten. The CDR3 length is 15 residues. The V gene's germline CDR1 is MNHEY and CDR2 SMNVEV (reference sequence). Trimming at V came to 7 bases and at J to 9 bases, leaving 6 bases not matched to a gene. The V gene is TRBV27, the J gene TRBJ2-1, with 16 nucleotides matching TRBD2. Sequences were obtained from PBMCs. The receptor comes from a woman younger than 45 in good health and CMV-seropositive. The CDR3 loop reads CASTLGTSGGGEQFF. CDR3 in DNA: TGTGCCAGCACCTTAGGGACTAGCGGGGGGGGTGAGCAGTTCTTC.